Listed below are T cell receptor beta chains from one sample, sequenced in a study of blood T cell repertoires in COVID-19. Profiled with immunoSEQ multiplex PCR; TCRdb holds only in-frame clones, not every one. The data contain approximately 440,000 clones, about 91% of them singletons. The sample taken for sequencing was peripheral blood. The origin of the receptors is a woman aged 50 to 60 with COVID-19, enrolled during active disease. Each CDR3 is given with its conserved first and last residue. The D gene is left open where the match is weak. Expanded clones are given a class, and other clones once, few, many or no size at all.

j_call clone_size d_call v_call cdr3_nt cdr3_aa
TRBJ1-2 - - TRBV20-1 TGCAGTGCTCATCAGCGGCAGATCTACACCTTC CSAHQRQIYTF
TRBJ1-6 - TRBD1 TRBV2 TGTGCCACCGGGACAGAACGTAATTCACCCCTCCACTTT CATGTERNSPLHF
TRBJ1-6 - - TRBV25-1 TGTGCCAGCAGGGCCTCTCTAGGGGATTCACCCCTCCACTTT CASRASLGDSPLHF
TRBJ1-2 - - TRBV6-5 TGTGCCAGCAGTCTAACAGGGTTTTATGGCTACACCTTC CASSLTGFYGYTF
TRBJ1-6 - TRBD1 TRBV11-2 TGTGCCAGCAGGGAGTTTGACAGGGGCCTTAATTCACCCCTCCACTTT CASREFDRGLNSPLHF
TRBJ1-2 - TRBD1 TRBV15 TGTGCCACCAGCAGAGATCTCGGACAGGGGAATGGCTACACCTTC CATSRDLGQGNGYTF
TRBJ2-3 - - TRBV9 TGTGCCAGCAGCGCCCTGACTTCCACAGATACGCAGTATTTT CASSALTSTDTQYF
TRBJ2-6 - - TRBV28 TGTGCCATCAAGGAGGCTGGGGCCAACGTCCTGACTTTC CAIKEAGANVLTF
TRBJ1-2 once TRBD1 TRBV6-5 TGTGCCAGCAGTTACGCCGGGGACAGGGCCTATGGCTACACCTTC CASSYAGDRAYGYTF
TRBJ2-1 once - TRBV19 TGTGCCAGTAGATCTGGGAGTGGGTCGAATGAGCAGTTCTTC CASRSGSGSNEQFF
TRBJ2-7 - TRBD1 TRBV23-1 TGCGCCAGCAGTGTAAGGACAGGGAATACCTACGAGCAGTACTTC CASSVRTGNTYEQYF
TRBJ1-2 - - TRBV7-9 TGTGCCACGGGGAAAGGAGGTTTCTATGGCTACACCTTC CATGKGGFYGYTF
TRBJ1-2 - - TRBV12-3/TRBV12-4 TGTGCCAGCACCCTCGGGGGGGCGCGGGGCTACACCTTC CASTLGGARGYTF
TRBJ1-5 once TRBD1 TRBV19 TGTGCCAGTAGTATGGACAGGGAGGGCAATCAGCCCCAGCATTTT CASSMDREGNQPQHF
TRBJ1-2 - - TRBV19 TGTGCCAGTACCACGACAGTCCTATATGGCTACACCTTC CASTTTVLYGYTF
TRBJ2-5 few TRBD2 TRBV6-2/TRBV6-3 TGTGCCAGCAGCGGACTAGCGGGGGTTGTGGAGACCCAGTACTTC CASSGLAGVVETQYF
TRBJ2-1 - TRBD1 TRBV28 TGTGCCAGCATTCTGAGGCAGGGGGCGTACAATGAGCAGTTCTTC CASILRQGAYNEQFF
TRBJ1-6 - - TRBV9 TGTGCCAGCAGCCCCTTCGGTGGTAATTCACCCCTCCACTTT CASSPFGGNSPLHF
TRBJ2-2 - - TRBV27 TGTGCCAGCAGCACACGGAAACAGGTCCCAGGGGACACCGGGGAGCTGTTTTTT CASSTRKQVPGDTGELFF
TRBJ1-4 - - TRBV27 TGTGCCAGCAGTAGGCGGTCGGGATACGAAAAACTGTTTTTT CASSRRSGYEKLFF
TRBJ2-1 - TRBD2 TRBV28 TGTGCCAGCGTTTTAGCGGGGGTCAACAATGAGCAGTTCTTC CASVLAGVNNEQFF
TRBJ1-1 - - TRBV18 TGTGCCAGCTCACCGGACAGATCGAACACTGAAGCTTTCTTT CASSPDRSNTEAFF
TRBJ1-6 few - TRBV25-1 TGTGCCAGCAGTGATCCCCGGCAGGGAGGGCTTTCACCCCTCCACTTT CASSDPRQGGLSPLHF
TRBJ2-1 - - TRBV28 TGTGCCAGCAGCGATCTCGGCAATGAGCAGTTCTTC CASSDLGNEQFF
TRBJ2-7 - - TRBV12-2 TGTGCAAGTCGCTTAGACCGGACAGGGCGGGAAACCGAGCAGTACTTC CASRLDRTGRETEQYF
TRBJ1-4 - - TRBV11-2 TGTGCCAGCAGCTTACTTACCGGGAGCCCAGGGGAAAAACTGTTTTTT CASSLLTGSPGEKLFF
TRBJ1-4 once TRBD1 TRBV9 TGTGCCAGCAGCCCCCCGGGACAGGGGAAGAATGGGGAACTGTTTTTT CASSPPGQGKNGELFF
TRBJ2-1 - - TRBV5-4 TGTGCCAGCAGCCGTGAATTCGGGGGACGCTGGCAGTTCTTC CASSREFGGRWQFF
TRBJ1-2 - TRBD1 TRBV19 TGTGCCAGTAGACAAAGGACAGGGGGCGCTAACTATGGCTACACCTTC CASRQRTGGANYGYTF
TRBJ1-2 - TRBD1 TRBV6-2/TRBV6-3 TGTGCCAGCAGTCTCTCTCGGGGACAGGTACATGGCTACACCTTC CASSLSRGQVHGYTF